This T cell receptor (beta chain) was sequenced during a study of T cell responses to AZD1222 COVID-19 vaccine. General study findings and limits: Mapped onto spike, vaccine-associated CD4 TCRs spanned it and were dominant at 160-218 and 743-854. Reportedly, close to half of spike-specific TCRs are directed against unmutated variant regions. Sampled repertoires all dated from after the peak T cell response.

Profiled with immunoSEQ multiplex PCR; TCRdb holds only in-frame clones, not every one. The sample consists of 120,000 to 150,000 clones, 90% of them appearing once. Notes on this clone: Its matching antigen is unknown.

Analysis merged second doses at about 4 or about 12 weeks. The source is an adult who received the AZD1222 COVID-19 vaccine. The material sequenced was peripheral blood, taken 28 days after the second AZD1222 dose.

CDR3 bases: TGTGCCAGCAGTTCGGGACAGGGGGCTACTGAAGCTTTCTTT. Its translation: CASSSGQGATEAFF. V is TRBV28 and J is TRBJ1-1; the match to TRBD1 covers 12 bases. Trimming cost V 4 bases and J 5 bases; bases outside gene matches: 2. CDR1 and CDR2 from the germline V gene are MDHEN and SYDVKM. CDR3 length: 14 amino acids. The full variable domain, completed using reference TRBV28 and TRBJ1-1, is DVKVTQSSRYLVKRTGEKVFLECVQDMDHENMFWYRQDPGLGLRLIYFSYDVKMKEKGDIPEGYSVSREKKERFSLILESASTNQTSMYLCASSSGQGATEAFFGQGTRLTVV.